One and the same sample provided the 14 T cell receptor beta chains below, sequenced in a study of cytomegalovirus exposure and HLA in healthy donors. A multiplex PCR was run with 60 Vbeta primers and 13 Jbeta primers. Repertoires were generated with immunoSEQ multiplex PCR, while TCRdb's copy carries only in-frame clones and drops some. The sample has about 94,000 clones, about 80% seen once. Source material: PBMCs. Receptor source: a middle-aged man in good health and CMV-seropositive.

V and J are TRBV2 and TRBJ1-4; D gene uncertain. V was clipped by 3 bases and J by 10 bases, with 12 bases between them. The CDR3 runs 13 residues. Germline V gene data show CDR1 as SNHLY and CDR2 as FYNNEI. As DNA, the CDR3 is TGTGCCAGCAGTGACGAGGGTCGGGGAAAACTGTTTTTT. It encodes CASSDEGRGKLFF.

This clone was counted only a few times. V is TRBV27 and J is TRBJ2-7; 8 bases map to TRBD2. The germline V gene has CDR1 MNHEY and CDR2 SMNVEV (reference sequence). The CDR3 runs to 14 residues. With V trimmed by 5 bases and J by 3 bases, 6 bases remained unmatched. The CDR3 coding sequence is TGTGCCAGCAGTCCCCCGGGACTAGACTACGAGCAGTACTTC. Protein product: CASSPPGLDYEQYF.

The chain links TRBV10-3 to TRBJ2-1; maybe TRBD1 (6 bases). CDR1 and CDR2 (germline): ENHRY, SYGVKD. The CDR3 covers 15 residues. The germline V and J ends were trimmed by 6 bases and 4 bases, with 16 bases remaining between them. Here the CDR3 reads CAISDPGGQYNEQFF. The DNA of the CDR3 is TGTGCCATCAGCGACCCTGGGGGACAATACAATGAGCAGTTCTTC.

This clone was picked up a small number of times. The V and J genes are TRBV11-2 and TRBJ2-3, with D possibly TRBD1 on 5 matching bases. Trimming took 6 bases from V and 3 from J, leaving 22 bases between them. This CDR3 has 17 residues. Looked up from germline, CDR1 is SGHAT and CDR2 is FQNNGV. The CDR3 sequence: CASRFKVGRERTDTQYF. As DNA, the CDR3 is TGTGCCAGCAGGTTCAAGGTGGGCAGGGAAAGAACAGATACGCAGTATTTT.

This clone was seen a few times. The genes are TRBV5-4 and TRBJ2-2; D gene uncertain. The germline V gene encodes CDR1 SGHNT and CDR2 YYREEE (reference sequence). The CDR3 totals 15 residues. V dropped 4 bases and J dropped 3 bases, with 13 bases sitting between them. The CDR3 loop is CASSPPPGDTGELFF. The CDR3 nucleotides read TGTGCCAGCAGCCCCCCGCCGGGTGACACCGGGGAGCTGTTTTTT.

The chain carries TRBV7-2 and TRBJ2-5; 7 bases line up with TRBD1. The J call may be wrong; the DNA end is better matched by TRBJ2-7. Germline V gene lookup returns CDR1 SGHTA and CDR2 FQGNSA. CDR3 length: 14 amino acids. The CDR3 spells CASSFGTAAYEQYF. The CDR3 DNA reads as TGTGCCAGCAGCTTCGGGACAGCCGCCTACGAGCAGTACTTC.

The V and J genes are TRBV4-3 and TRBJ2-7; 8 bases map to TRBD1. Germline values: CDR1 LGHNA, CDR2 YSLEER. Losses at the gene ends were 0 bases for V and 4 bases for J; bases not matched to a gene: 11. This CDR3 is built from 17 residues. CDR3 coding DNA: TGCGCCAGCAGCCAAGATCGCCCTCAGGGGGCATTGTACGAGCAGTACTTC. It codes for CASSQDRPQGALYEQYF.

The chain joins TRBV11-3 to TRBJ2-7; 7 nucleotides match TRBD1. V lost 2 bases and J lost 7; bases outside the gene matches: 5. Germline V gene lookup returns CDR1 SGHNT and CDR2 YENEEA. The CDR3 covers 13 residues. The CDR3 DNA follows: TGTGCCAGCAGCTTAAAGAGGGGGCGTGAGCAGTACTTC. This codes for CASSLKRGREQYF. The full variable domain, rest sourced from reference TRBV11-3 and TRBJ2-7, is EAGVVQSPRYKIIEKKQPVAFWCNPISGHNTLYWYLQNLGQGPELLIRYENEEAVDDSQLPKDRFSAERLKGVDSTLKIQPAELGDSAVYLCASSLKRGREQYFGPGTRLTVT.

The rearrangement joins TRBV6-5 to TRBJ1-2, with D tentatively TRBD1 (5 bases). The CDR3 has 14 residues. Per germline, CDR1 MNHEY and CDR2 SVGAGI. Trimming left V 8 bases short and J 1 base short, with 14 bases between. This CDR3 is CASATDYFNYGYTF. The DNA for the CDR3 is TGTGCCAGCGCGACAGATTACTTTAACTATGGCTACACCTTC.

This chain connects TRBV4-1 to TRBJ2-2, with TRBD1 matching over 10 bases. V shed 5 bases, J shed 5 bases, and the junction held 5 bases outside the gene matches. The CDR3 consists of 15 residues. The germline CDR1 and CDR2 sequences are MGHRA and YSYEKL. CDR3 DNA: TGCGCCAGCAGCGAGGACAGGGGGTATACCGGGGAGCTGTTTTTT. Translated, it gives CASSEDRGYTGELFF.

V usage is TRBV2 and J usage is TRBJ1-5; 8 nucleotides match TRBD1. The V segment lost 4 bases and the J segment 7 bases; nucleotides outside the gene matches: 3. From germline, CDR1 is SNHLY and CDR2 FYNNEI. This CDR3 contains 13 residues. For the CDR3, the DNA is TGTGCCAGCAGTGGGACAGGGCAGCAGCCCCAGCATTTT. The encoded protein is CASSGTGQQPQHF.

The rearrangement links TRBV5-4 to TRBJ2-5; 10 nucleotides match TRBD2. CDR3 size: 13 residues. Unmatched junction bases numbered 5, after V lost 9 bases and J lost 3 bases. The germline V gene encodes CDR1 SGHNT and CDR2 YYREEE (reference sequence). The DNA of the CDR3 is TGTGCCACATCCGGGACTAGCGAAGAGACCCAGTACTTC. It translates to CATSGTSEETQYF.

CDR3 amino acids: CASSQDLGDRETYGYTF. The DNA for the CDR3 is TGTGCCAGCAGCCAAGATTTGGGGGACAGGGAAACGTATGGCTACACCTTC. The rearrangement joins TRBV9 to TRBJ1-2; 9 bases agree with TRBD1. The CDR3 spans 17 residues. CDR1 and CDR2 from the germline V gene are SGDLS and YYNGEE. Trimming at V came to 4 bases and at J to 5 bases, leaving 15 bases not matched to a gene.

V is TRBV27 and J is TRBJ2-3; possible D gene TRBD2, 5 bases. Trimming took 2 bases from V and 2 from J, leaving 11 bases between them. CDR3 size: 15 residues. From germline, CDR1 is MNHEY and CDR2 SMNVEV (reference sequence). The CDR3 protein is CASSLEPGITDTQYF. DNA for the CDR3: TGTGCCAGCAGTTTAGAACCCGGGATCACAGATACGCAGTATTTT.